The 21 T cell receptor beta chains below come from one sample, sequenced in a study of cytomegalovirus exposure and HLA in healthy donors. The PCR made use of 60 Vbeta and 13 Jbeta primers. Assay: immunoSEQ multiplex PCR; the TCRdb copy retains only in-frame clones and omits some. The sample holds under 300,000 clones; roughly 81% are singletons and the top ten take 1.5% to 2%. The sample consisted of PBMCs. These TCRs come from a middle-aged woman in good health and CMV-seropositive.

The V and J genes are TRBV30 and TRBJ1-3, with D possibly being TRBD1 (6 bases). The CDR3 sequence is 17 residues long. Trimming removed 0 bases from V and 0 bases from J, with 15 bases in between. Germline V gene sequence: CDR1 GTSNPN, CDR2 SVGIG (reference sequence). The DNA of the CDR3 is TGTGCCTGGAGTGTAGGGGGGAGGGGACCCTCTGGAAACACCATATATTTT. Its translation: CAWSVGGRGPSGNTIYF. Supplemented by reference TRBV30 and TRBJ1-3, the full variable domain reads SQTIHQWPATLVQPVGSPLSLECTVEGTSNPNLYWYRQAAGRGLQLLFYSVGIGQISSEVPQNLSASRPQDRQFILSSKKLLLSDSGFYLCAWSVGGRGPSGNTIYFGEGSWLTVV.

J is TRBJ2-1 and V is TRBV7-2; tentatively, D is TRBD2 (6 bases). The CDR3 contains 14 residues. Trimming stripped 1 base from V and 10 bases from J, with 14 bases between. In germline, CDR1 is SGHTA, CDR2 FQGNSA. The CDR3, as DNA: TGTGCCAGCAGCTTAGGACTAGGGCCTATAGAGCAGTTCTTC. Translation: CASSLGLGPIEQFF.

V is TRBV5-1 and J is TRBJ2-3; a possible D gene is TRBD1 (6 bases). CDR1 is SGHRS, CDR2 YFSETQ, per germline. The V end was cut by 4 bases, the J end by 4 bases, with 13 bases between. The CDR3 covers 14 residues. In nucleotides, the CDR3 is TGCGCCAGCAGCCCCAGGGGATGGGCAGATACGCAGTATTTT. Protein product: CASSPRGWADTQYF.

The DNA of the CDR3 is TGTGCCAGCAGCTACACCGGGACGAACACCGGGGAGCTGTTTTTT. Amino acids: CASSYTGTNTGELFF. V gene TRBV6-6 combines with J gene TRBJ2-2, with D perhaps matching TRBD2 (5 bases). Trimming cost V 6 bases and J 0 bases, with 11 bases left between them. CDR3 size: 15 residues. The germline CDR1 and CDR2 sequences are MNHNY and SVGAGI (reference sequence).

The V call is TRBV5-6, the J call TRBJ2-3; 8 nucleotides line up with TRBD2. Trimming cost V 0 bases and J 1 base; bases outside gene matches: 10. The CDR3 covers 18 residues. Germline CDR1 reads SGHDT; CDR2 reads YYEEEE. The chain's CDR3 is CASSLGFAGGQGTDTQYF. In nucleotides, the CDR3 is TGTGCCAGCAGCTTGGGGTTTGCGGGAGGCCAAGGCACAGATACGCAGTATTTT.

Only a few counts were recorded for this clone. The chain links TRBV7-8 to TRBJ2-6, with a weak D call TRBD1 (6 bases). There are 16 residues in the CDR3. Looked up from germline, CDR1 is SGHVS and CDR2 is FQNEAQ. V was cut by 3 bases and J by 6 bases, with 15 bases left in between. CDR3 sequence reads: CASSFGRTALANVLTF. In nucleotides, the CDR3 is TGTGCCAGCAGCTTTGGAAGGACAGCCCTGGCCAACGTCCTGACTTTC.

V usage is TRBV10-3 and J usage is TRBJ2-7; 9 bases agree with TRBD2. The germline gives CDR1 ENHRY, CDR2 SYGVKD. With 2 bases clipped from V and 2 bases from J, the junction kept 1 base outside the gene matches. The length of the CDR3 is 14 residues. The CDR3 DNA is TGTGCCATCAGTGAGGGCGGGAGGGCCTACGAGCAGTACTTC. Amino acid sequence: CAISEGGRAYEQYF.

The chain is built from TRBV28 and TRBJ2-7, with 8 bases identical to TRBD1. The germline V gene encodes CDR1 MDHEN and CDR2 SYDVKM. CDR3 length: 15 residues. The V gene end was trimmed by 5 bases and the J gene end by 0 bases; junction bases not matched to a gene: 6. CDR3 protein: CASSQGTGNSYEQYF. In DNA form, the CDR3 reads TGTGCCAGCAGTCAAGGGACAGGCAACTCCTACGAGCAGTACTTC.

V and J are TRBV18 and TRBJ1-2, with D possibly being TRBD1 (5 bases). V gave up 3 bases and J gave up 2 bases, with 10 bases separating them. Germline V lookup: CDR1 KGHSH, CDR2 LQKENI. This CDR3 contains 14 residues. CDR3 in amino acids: CASSPGQGNYGYTF. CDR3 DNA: TGTGCCAGCTCACCGGGGCAGGGCAACTATGGCTACACCTTC.

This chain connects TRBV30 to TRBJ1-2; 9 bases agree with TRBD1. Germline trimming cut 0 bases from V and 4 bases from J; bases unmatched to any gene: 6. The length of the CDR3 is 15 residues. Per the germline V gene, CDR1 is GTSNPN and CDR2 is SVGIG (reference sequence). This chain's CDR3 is CAWSVLDRGFYGYTF. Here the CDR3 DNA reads TGTGCCTGGAGTGTACTGGACAGGGGATTCTATGGCTACACCTTC.

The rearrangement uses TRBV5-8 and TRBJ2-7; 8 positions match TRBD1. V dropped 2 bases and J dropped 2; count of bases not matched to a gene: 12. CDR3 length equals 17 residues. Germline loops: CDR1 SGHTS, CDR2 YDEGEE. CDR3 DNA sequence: TGTGCCAGCAGCTTCCCCCTTCCGGGACAGGTAACCTACGAGCAGTACTTC. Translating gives CASSFPLPGQVTYEQYF.

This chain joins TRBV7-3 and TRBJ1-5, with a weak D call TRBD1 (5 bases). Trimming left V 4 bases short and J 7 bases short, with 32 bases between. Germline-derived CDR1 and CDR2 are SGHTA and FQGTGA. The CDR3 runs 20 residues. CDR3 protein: CASSSRRGEALNGMEQPQHF. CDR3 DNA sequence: TGTGCCAGCAGCTCCCGCCGAGGGGAGGCGTTGAATGGGATGGAACAGCCCCAGCATTTT.

CDR3 DNA: TGTGCGGCGGGGGGGAGCACTGAAGCTTTCTTT. Translating it yields CAAGGSTEAFF. The genes are TRBV30 and TRBJ1-1, with a possible D match to TRBD1 (5 bases). The CDR3 is 11 residues long. From germline, CDR1 is GTSNPN and CDR2 SVGIG (reference sequence).

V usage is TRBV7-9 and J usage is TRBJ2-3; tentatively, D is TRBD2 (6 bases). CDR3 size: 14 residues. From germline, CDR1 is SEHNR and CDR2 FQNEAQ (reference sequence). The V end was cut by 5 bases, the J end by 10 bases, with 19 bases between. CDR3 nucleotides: TGTGCCAGCAGCCTATACCGGGACTCCCAGGCGCAGTATTTT. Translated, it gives CASSLYRDSQAQYF.

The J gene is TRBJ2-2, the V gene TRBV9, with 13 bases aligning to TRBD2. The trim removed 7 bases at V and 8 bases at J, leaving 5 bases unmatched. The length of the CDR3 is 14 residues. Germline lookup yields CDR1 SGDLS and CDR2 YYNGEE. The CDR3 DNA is TGTGCCAGCGGACTAGCGGGAGCTCTGGGGGAGCTGTTTTTT. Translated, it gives CASGLAGALGELFF.

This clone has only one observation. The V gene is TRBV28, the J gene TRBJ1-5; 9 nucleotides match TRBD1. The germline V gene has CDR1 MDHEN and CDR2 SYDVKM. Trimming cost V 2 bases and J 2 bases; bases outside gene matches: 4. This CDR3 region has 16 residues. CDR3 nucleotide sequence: TGTGCCAGCAGTTTACCGGGACAGGGCGGCAATCAGCCCCAGCATTTT. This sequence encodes CASSLPGQGGNQPQHF.

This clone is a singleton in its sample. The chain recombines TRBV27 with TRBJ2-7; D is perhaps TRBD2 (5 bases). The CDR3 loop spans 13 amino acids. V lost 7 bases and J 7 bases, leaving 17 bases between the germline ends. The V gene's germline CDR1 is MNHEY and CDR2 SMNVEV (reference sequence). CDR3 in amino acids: CASTSSGMGEQYF. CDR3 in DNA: TGTGCCAGCACCTCCAGCGGCATGGGAGAGCAGTACTTC.

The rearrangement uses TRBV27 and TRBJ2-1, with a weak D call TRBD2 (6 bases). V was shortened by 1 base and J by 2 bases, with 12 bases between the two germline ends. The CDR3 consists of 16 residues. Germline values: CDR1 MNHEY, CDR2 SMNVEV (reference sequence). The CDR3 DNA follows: TGTGCCAGCAGTTTATTAGTCCTAGCGCCCTACAATGAGCAGTTCTTC. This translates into CASSLLVLAPYNEQFF.

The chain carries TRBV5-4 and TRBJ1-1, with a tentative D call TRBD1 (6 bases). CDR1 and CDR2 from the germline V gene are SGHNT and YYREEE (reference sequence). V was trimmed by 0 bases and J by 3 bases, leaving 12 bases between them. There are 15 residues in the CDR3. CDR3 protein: CASSLEVGGDTEAFF. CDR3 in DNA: TGTGCCAGCAGCTTGGAGGTAGGGGGTGACACTGAAGCTTTCTTT.

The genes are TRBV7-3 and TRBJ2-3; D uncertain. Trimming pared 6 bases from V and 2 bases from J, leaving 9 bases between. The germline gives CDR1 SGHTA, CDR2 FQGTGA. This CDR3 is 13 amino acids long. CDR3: CASSVLPTDTQYF. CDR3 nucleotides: TGTGCCAGCAGTGTCCTCCCCACAGATACGCAGTATTTT.

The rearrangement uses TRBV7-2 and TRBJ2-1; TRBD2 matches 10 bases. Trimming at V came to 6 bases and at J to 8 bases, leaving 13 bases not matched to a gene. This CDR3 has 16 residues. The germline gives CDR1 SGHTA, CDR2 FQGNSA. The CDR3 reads CASRSLAGERAHEQFF. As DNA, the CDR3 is TGTGCCAGCAGGTCCCTAGCGGGAGAGAGAGCCCATGAGCAGTTCTTC.